The subject of this entry is one TCR beta chain. The antigen it binds to is not known. Per-nucleotide qualities are absent, and no much larger clonotype sits a single base away. The sample is drawn from a study of cytomegalovirus exposure and HLA in healthy donors (dated by TCRdb to about 2017). Background on the whole study: According to an earlier analysis of around 600 of the donors, some 170 million T cells yielded 117 million unique TCR beta sequences and about 300 Gb of sequence data. A few DR-DQ haplotypes were treated as single units for association and clustering because of strong linkage in the cohort. To decide whether each TCR beta V gene segment behaved as functional or pseudogenic, an earlier analysis of several hundred of the donors relied on high-throughput TCR beta sequencing. Of the approximately 370 genotyped donors, 70% to 90% were placed in the genetic ancestry cluster associated with self-reported Caucasian donors. Class I and class II HLA loci were covered by the typing at four-digit resolution. The study profiled the T cell repertoires of hundreds of subjects by immunosequencing and related them to cytomegalovirus serostatus. A later analysis re-analyzed previously published TCR beta repertoires from hundreds of donors and added high-resolution HLA genotyping to study TCR occurrence patterns. The study combined high-throughput TCR immunosequencing, statistical association of individual TCRs with disease status, and machine learning to predict cytomegalovirus infection status. In addition to the first cohort of about 650 subjects, a separate validation cohort of around 110 different subjects was used. Rather than drawing on any new phenotypic data, the later analysis identified candidate immune exposures from TCR beta sequences and the way those sequences occurred across donors. Among about 400 genotyped donors of the cohort, an average of around 220,000 unique TCR beta nucleotide sequences was sequenced per donor, of which about 19% were non-productive. Every discovery cohort repertoire had been produced on one sequencing platform. Typing coverage differed by locus: A, B, C, DRB1 and DQB1 were typed in roughly 620-630 donors, DQA1 in about 550, DPA1 in some 610, and DPB1 in 472. The study aimed to test whether cataloging public T cell receptors could reveal signatures of past pathogen exposure. Alongside the repertoire data, information on donor age, sex, ethnicity and CMV serostatus was compiled. A later genetic analysis used genome-wide SNP genotypes for about 60% of the 666 donors, treating that subset as a discovery cohort. An early release covering roughly 580 HLA-typed donors comprised 250 to 350 gigabases of sequencing data and around 80 million unique TCR sequences. The investigation overall reported the following: The study listed 150 to 200 TCR beta chains as associated with cytomegalovirus. Linkage disequilibrium might explain the correlated functional status among segregating V segments, but an unknown experimental factor could not be ruled out. The classifier was reported to diagnose cytomegalovirus status with high specificity and sensitivity in both the original and validation cohorts. In a later analysis, HLA-associated TCR beta chains showed more clonal expansion and lower generation probabilities than non-associated chains that were equally common. According to the authors, the approach could potentially be generalized to other disease states and immunological phenotypes. The sequencing pipeline was judged likely to have produced a cluster of highly shared sequence variants as a technical artifact. In a later analysis, most CMV-associated TCR beta chains were found to appear HLA-restricted, with HLA associations seemingly driven largely by CMV exposure. For the cohort, immune exposure information was limited to CMV serostatus. The 87-base-pair reads could not distinguish some IMGT-functional V segments, including TRBV6-2 and TRBV6-3, so those segments were excluded. In vitro tests confirmed that a few of the cytomegalovirus-associated TCR beta chains recognize cytomegalovirus antigens. A further reported finding was that TCR beta sequences accurately predicted the HLA-A and HLA-B alleles for most subjects in the first cohort. Several of the top co-occurrence clusters appeared to be linked to parvovirus B19, influenza, CMV and Epstein-Barr virus, according to a later analysis. In a later genetic analysis, fewer N-insertions in productive TCRs were reported among donors in an Asian-associated ancestry cluster than the roughly 700-donor mean. Presence/absence analyses assumed roughly uniform sequencing depth across donors, an assumption that may not hold. This cohort had only TCR beta chains sequenced, and the lack of alpha or paired-chain data limited which features could be detected. When HLA alleles, especially DR and DQ, strongly co-occurred, attributing TCR associations to individual alleles was difficult. A later analysis associated approximately 17,000 TCR beta sequences with specific HLA alleles at a false discovery rate of 0.05. An earlier analysis of 450 to 750 of the donors showed that most TCR beta V segments appeared in productive rearrangements either about 87% or about 30% of the time, which broadly matched IMGT annotations. In a later analysis, the rate of TCR association differed among HLA loci, with DRB1 alleles having the most associated TCRs and HLA-C alleles having the fewest. Across donors, most TCR sequences were observed very rarely, whereas some public TCRs were present in many individuals. V-gene and J-gene trimming of TCR beta chains was associated with a missense DCLRE1C variant in a later genetic analysis, and the association was replicated in an independent cohort. Some 15 rarely observed V segments, including chromosome 9 orphons, were excluded from the earlier analysis of 550 to 700 of the donors because counts were too low. Because HLA typing was missing for some donors at each locus, association tests included only the typed subset.

The cohort comprised 550 to 700 healthy bone marrow donors. Cohort members were all nominally healthy when sampled, although unrecorded immune exposures were likely present. The donor tested CMV seronegative and was one of the 352 seronegative cohort members. A peripheral blood sample was collected from each donor, and TCR beta sequencing was performed on peripheral blood mononuclear cells. The Qiagen DNeasy Blood Extraction Kit was used to extract genomic DNA from the blood cell samples. CDR1 and CDR2 (MDHEN, SYDVKM) derive from the germline V gene. The CDR3 measures 17 amino acids from cysteine to phenylalanine. Here the CDR3 DNA is all that survives: 51 bases in frame from base 1. Ends trimmed: V by 2 bases, J by 6 bases; bases unmatched to a gene: 10. Libraries were built with the immunoSEQ multiplex PCR assay. For the multiplex PCR, a mixture combining 60 forward primers for TCR Vbeta segments and 13 reverse primers for TCR Jbeta segments was used. The CDR3 region of rearranged TCR beta genes was amplified from genomic DNA with a multiplex PCR assay. The Illumina HiSeq System was used to sequence the amplified TCR beta libraries as 87-base-pair reads. As for the original processing: In a later analysis, roughly 80 million unique TCR beta chains were counted across the roughly 610 repertoires, and some 10 million of these chains were shared by at least two donors. To remove PCR and sequencing errors, raw reads were error-corrected and collapsed into unique sequences using a nearest-neighbor algorithm that merged closely related sequences. Alignment of CDR3 sequences to IMGT reference sequences was used to assign V, D and J gene segments. Each retained sequence needed at least a six-nucleotide match to both a V gene segment and a J gene segment. Rearrangements were called productive when the CDR3 lacked stop codons and stayed in frame with V and J; all others were non-productive. Following IMGT convention, CDR3 was defined as the stretch from the second conserved V-encoded cysteine up to the conserved J-encoded phenylalanine. The earlier analysis of about 570 of the donors excluded any sequence lacking an unambiguous match to a single V gene segment. An earlier analysis of several hundred of the donors called V segments functional above 56.7% productive rearrangements and segregating when the between-donor standard deviation exceeded 5%. To diagnose cytomegalovirus status from the catalog of TCR beta chain sequences, a statistical classification framework was built. V and J gene assignment, in a later analysis, came from comparing TCR nucleotide sequences with IMGT/GENE-DB human TR gene sequences. Using the TCRdist pipeline, a later analysis assigned CDR3 sequences along with most-parsimonious VDJ recombination scenarios. In a later analysis, each TCR beta chain was defined by its CDR3 amino acid sequence together with its V-gene family, and reads lacking a unique V-gene family were excluded. As a way to deal with suspected cross-contamination and a sequencing artifact, a later analysis dropped 592 nucleotide sequences that were highly shared and had low generation probability. In a later analysis, a clonal expansion index for each public chain was calculated from normalized within-repertoire ranks of inferred template counts. In a later analysis, generation probabilities were computed with a VDJ recombination model fitted to out-of-frame rearrangements, and the resulting probabilities were checked against IGoR. In a later analysis, TCR-TCR, TCR-HLA and TCR-CMV co-occurrence was scored with hypergeometric tests, and a repertoire-size bias correction was applied to TCR pairs. In a later analysis, false discovery rates were estimated by permuting HLA or CMV assignments 20 times. In a later analysis, co-occurring TCRs were grouped using DBSCAN, with TCRdist sequence similarity added in when clustering inside HLA-allele-positive subsets. Repertoires with fewer than 30,000 or more than 120,000 public chains were left out of co-occurrence clustering, as were about five repertoires with anomalous nucleotide sharing. This immuneACCESS table, as held by TCRdb, lists in-frame sequences with V and J called but not all clones. Of the missing ones, under half trace to an unresolved V gene in checked studies; the others have no known cause. That table furnishes V, J and clone size, whereas the DNA furnished D and trimming. The table for this sample lists about 140,000 clones; roughly 68% of them were counted only once. The ten largest clones add up to around 4.2% of the sample.

Material for sequencing was PBMCs. The V and J genes are TRBV28 and TRBJ2-1, and 10 junction bases match TRBD2. The origin of this receptor is a man in his sixties in good health and CMV-seronegative. The CDR3 amino acid sequence is: CASSLPRGLAGVNEQFF. Read as DNA, the sequence is TGTGCCAGCAGTTTACCCAGAGGGCTAGCGGGAGTCAATGAGCAGTTCTTC.